This T cell receptor beta chain was recovered during a study of identical twins. Overall study findings and caveats: Twin-shared out-of-frame alpha sequences were enriched for low generation probability. Models underpredicted monozygotic twin sharing of out-of-frame TCR alpha.

In this sample, this clonotype turned up many times. The target antigen is unknown. V lost 4 bases and J lost 1, with 20 bases in between. The CDR3 contains 17 residues. Per germline, CDR1 MGHRA and CDR2 YSYEKL. The authors used template switching to add a universal primer site and gave cDNA unique molecular identifiers. TCRdb reprocessed the 5' RACE reads with MiXCR, giving one entry per CDR3 protein. The sample holds some 630,000 distinct CDR3 sequences; roughly 7.2% are singletons and the top ten take over 1.5%. This sample also belongs to another study, concerning yellow fever vaccine responses in identical twins.

V usage is TRBV4-1 and J usage is TRBJ2-7, with D unresolved. This TCR came from a woman aged 18-35 years in good health. The sequencing sample was made of PBMCs. CDR3 region: CASSPSYLGRKSYEQYV. CDR3 DNA: TGCGCCAGCAGCCCCTCGTATCTAGGGCGAAAATCCTACGAGCAGTACGTC.